This T cell receptor (beta chain) was sequenced during a study of blood T cell repertoires in COVID-19. Study background: Samples of COVID-19 (acute and convalescent) were obtained from the United States, Italy and Spain. T cells, B-cell-depleted T cells, or PBMCs supplied cDNA or gDNA.

Original processing notes: Cell counts per sample came from amplifying reference gene primers. This table comes from immunoSEQ multiplex PCR, and its TCRdb copy is limited to in-frame clones, with some not included. The V and J calls and clone size were taken over from that table, and D and trimming were inferred from the DNA. The data hold roughly 120,000 clones, with approximately 78% observed a single time. Germline-derived CDR1 and CDR2 are SGHNT and YYREEE (reference sequence). V was trimmed by 4 bases and J by 5 bases, leaving 10 bases between them. The CDR3 has 13 residues. The receptor was isolated from a man aged 70-80 years with acute or convalescent COVID-19. The material sequenced was peripheral blood. The chain recombines TRBV5-4 with TRBJ2-1; maybe TRBD2 (6 bases). As DNA, the CDR3 is TGTGCCAGCAGCGGAATAGCGGACAATGAGCAGTTCTTC. It yields the protein CASSGIADNEQFF.